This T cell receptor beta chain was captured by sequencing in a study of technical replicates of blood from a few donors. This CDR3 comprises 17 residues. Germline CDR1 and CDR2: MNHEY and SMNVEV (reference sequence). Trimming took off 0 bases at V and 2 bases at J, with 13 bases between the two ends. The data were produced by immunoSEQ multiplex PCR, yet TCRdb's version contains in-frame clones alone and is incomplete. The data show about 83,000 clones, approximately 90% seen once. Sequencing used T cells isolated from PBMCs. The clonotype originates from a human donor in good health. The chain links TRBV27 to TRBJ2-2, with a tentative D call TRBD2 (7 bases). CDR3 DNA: TGTGCCAGCAGTTTATCGGAATGGGGGGGCAACACCGGGGAGCTGTTTTTT. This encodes CASSLSEWGGNTGELFF.